This is a list of T cell receptor beta chains from one sample in a study of blood T cell repertoires in COVID-19. Method: immunoSEQ multiplex PCR; TCRdb's copy keeps in-frame clones and lacks some. The sample shows roughly 350,000 clones, over 70% of them seen only once. The material sequenced was peripheral blood. The receptors derive from a woman between 50 and 59 years old with COVID-19, enrolled during active disease. The CDR3 runs from the conserved cysteine through the conserved F or W. Each record gives: D gene, clone size, V gene, J gene, CDR3 protein, CDR3 DNA. A D gene is named only where the DNA matches it firmly. Expanded clones get a size class; other rows say once, few or many, or leave the size out.

D: .
size: .
V: TRBV9
J: TRBJ2-7
CDR3: CASSVVSGGPVEQYF
DNA: TGTGCCAGCAGCGTAGTGTCGGGGGGCCCAGTTGAGCAGTACTTC

D: .
size: .
V: TRBV19
J: TRBJ2-1
CDR3: CASSTLTGNNEQFF
DNA: TGTGCCAGTAGTACCTTGACTGGAAACAATGAGCAGTTCTTC

D: TRBD2
size: .
V: TRBV4-1
J: TRBJ2-3
CDR3: CASSPIGTSGIQGTDTQYF
DNA: TGCGCCAGCAGTCCCATCGGGACTAGCGGGATCCAAGGCACAGATACGCAGTATTTT

D: .
size: .
V: TRBV5-4
J: TRBJ2-4
CDR3: CASSSAAGRTKNIQYF
DNA: TGTGCCAGCAGCTCGGCGGCGGGAAGAACCAAAAACATTCAGTACTTC

D: .
size: .
V: TRBV6-1
J: TRBJ2-5
CDR3: CASSERETQYF
DNA: TGTGCCAGCAGTGAGAGGGAGACCCAGTACTTC

D: .
size: .
V: TRBV5-1
J: TRBJ2-2
CDR3: CASSLKAGSNTGELFF
DNA: TGCGCCAGCAGCTTAAAGGCGGGTTCGAACACCGGGGAGCTGTTTTTT

D: .
size: .
V: TRBV3-1/TRBV3-2
J: TRBJ1-3
CDR3: CASSQELLGNTIYF
DNA: TGTGCCAGCAGCCAAGAACTACTCGGAAACACCATATATTTT

D: .
size: .
V: TRBV3-1/TRBV3-2
J: TRBJ1-5
CDR3: CASSQEEIGGNWVQPQHF
DNA: TGTGCCAGCAGCCAAGAGGAGATAGGGGGAAATTGGGTTCAGCCCCAGCATTTT

D: .
size: once
V: TRBV7-2
J: TRBJ2-3
CDR3: CASSSLADTQYF
DNA: TGTGCCAGCAGCTCCTTAGCGGATACGCAGTATTTT

D: TRBD1
size: .
V: TRBV24-1
J: TRBJ2-3
CDR3: CATSRTGGTDTQYF
DNA: TGTGCCACCAGCAGGACAGGGGGCACAGATACGCAGTATTTT

D: .
size: .
V: TRBV19
J: TRBJ2-2
CDR3: CASTIGGRGRSTGELFF
DNA: TGTGCCAGTACCATCGGGGGGCGCGGGAGAAGTACCGGGGAGCTGTTTTTT

D: TRBD2
size: .
V: TRBV11-2
J: TRBJ2-5
CDR3: CASSPGLAGGRETQYF
DNA: TGTGCCAGCAGCCCTGGACTAGCGGGAGGGAGGGAGACCCAGTACTTC

D: TRBD2
size: .
V: TRBV28
J: TRBJ2-7
CDR3: CASSFAVMSASGTDEQYF
DNA: TGTGCCAGCAGTTTCGCCGTGATGTCGGCTAGCGGGACAGACGAGCAGTACTTC

D: TRBD1
size: .
V: TRBV7-2
J: TRBJ1-2
CDR3: CASSLVYRGPYGYTF
DNA: TGTGCCAGCAGCTTAGTTTACAGGGGACCCTATGGCTACACCTTC

D: TRBD2
size: once
V: TRBV13
J: TRBJ2-7
CDR3: CASSSLAGAAYEQYF
DNA: TGTGCCAGCAGCTCCCTAGCGGGTGCAGCCTACGAGCAGTACTTC